The T cell receptor (beta chain) under discussion was sequenced for a study of T cell changes during pregnancy in multiple sclerosis. Method: immunoSEQ multiplex PCR; TCRdb's copy keeps in-frame clones and lacks some. Of around 50,000 clones in the sample, around nine tenths were seen once. The V end lost 8 bases, the J end lost 4 bases, and 24 bases lay between the germline ends. The germline V gene has CDR1 MNHNY and CDR2 SVGAGI (reference sequence). This CDR3 contains 16 residues. This receptor was taken from a female donor in good health, enrolled as a control in a pregnancy study. Sequenced here: CD4+ T cells from peripheral blood mononuclear cells, sampled after pregnancy. The chain uses TRBV6-6 and TRBJ2-7; tentative D call: TRBD1 (5 bases). This CDR3 is CASRTLHWPDTYEQYF. In nucleotides, the CDR3 is TGTGCCAGCCGGACCCTCCACTGGCCGGACACTTACGAGCAGTACTTC.